These 15 T cell receptor beta chains share one sample of origin, sequenced in a study of blood T cell repertoires in COVID-19. Sequencing used immunoSEQ multiplex PCR; TCRdb keeps in-frame clones, though not all of them. The sample includes about 210,000 clones, 81% of them seen just once. The specimen sequenced was PBMCs or T cells enriched from blood (not recorded which). These receptors were taken from a woman aged 45-60 years with acute COVID-19.

V is TRBV28 and J is TRBJ2-5, with 7 bases fitting TRBD2. Germline V lookup: CDR1 MDHEN, CDR2 SYDVKM. CDR3 length: 14 amino acids. The V and J ends lost 7 bases and 0 bases, in that order; junction bases with no gene match: 5. The CDR3 nucleotides are TGTGCCAGCATCAAGGGAGGGTACCAAGAGACCCAGTACTTC. This encodes CASIKGGYQETQYF.

The rearrangement links TRBV3-1 (or the pseudogene TRBV3-2) to TRBJ2-5; 7 bases align to TRBD2. Germline trimming cut 3 bases from V and 7 bases from J; bases unmatched to any gene: 2. The germline V gene has CDR1 LGHDT and CDR2 YNNKEL (reference sequence). The CDR3 is 12 amino acids. The chain's CDR3 is CASSQGRGTQYF. CDR3 DNA sequence: TGTGCCAGCAGCCAGGGGAGGGGGACCCAGTACTTC.

The V and J genes are TRBV19 and TRBJ1-1; 7 bases align to TRBD1. This CDR3 has 13 amino acids. V lost 8 bases, J lost 5 bases, and 8 bases stayed unmatched. Germline V gene data show CDR1 as LNHDA and CDR2 as SQIVND (reference sequence). In nucleotides, the CDR3 is TGTGCCAGTGATGACAGGGATTTAACTGAAGCTTTCTTT. Its translation is CASDDRDLTEAFF.

This chain joins TRBV13 and TRBJ2-3, with TRBD1 matching over 8 bases. The germline V gene has CDR1 PRHDT and CDR2 FYEKMQ (reference sequence). This CDR3 has 17 amino acids. Germline trimming cut 6 bases from V and 3 bases from J; bases unmatched to any gene: 14. CDR3 protein: CASSSSRQGRGTDTQYF. The CDR3 nucleotides read TGTGCCAGCAGTTCCTCTCGACAGGGGCGAGGGACAGATACGCAGTATTTT.

This clone has more than one count but fewer than ten. V and J are TRBV3-1 (or the pseudogene TRBV3-2) and TRBJ1-4; D remains unclear. The V gene lost 1 base and the J gene lost 8 bases, with 11 bases spanning the gap. The CDR3 runs 14 residues. Germline loops: CDR1 LGHDT, CDR2 YNNKEL (reference sequence). In DNA, the CDR3 is TGTGCCAGCAGCCAAGTTGGCGGCGGAGAAAAACTGTTTTTT. It is translated as CASSQVGGGEKLFF.

The chain couples TRBV18 to TRBJ1-2; 7 bases are shared with TRBD1. J was trimmed by 3 bases and V by 3 bases; bases with no gene match: 4. Germline CDR1 reads KGHSH; CDR2 reads LQKENI. The CDR3 runs 14 residues. DNA for the CDR3: TGTGCCAGCTCACCTCAGCAGGGGGACTATGGCTACACCTTC. It yields the protein CASSPQQGDYGYTF.

V gene TRBV19 combines with J gene TRBJ1-2, with TRBD1 matching over 8 bases. Per the germline V gene, CDR1 is LNHDA and CDR2 is SQIVND (reference sequence). The ends lost 5 bases at V and 4 bases at J; junction bases unmatched: 12. This CDR3 has 16 residues. This chain's CDR3 is CASSPTTGARIYGYTF. CDR3 DNA sequence: TGTGCCAGTAGTCCAACGACAGGGGCGAGGATCTATGGCTACACCTTC.

This clone was picked up one time. This sequence joins TRBV5-5 and TRBJ2-7, with TRBD1 matching over 11 bases. V trimming: 4 bases; J trimming: 3 bases; junction bases outside the gene matches: 3. This CDR3 region has 14 residues. CDR1 SGHKS and CDR2 YYEKEE come from the germline V gene (reference sequence). The CDR3 DNA reads as TGTGCCAGCAGCAGAGGGACAGGGGGCTACGAGCAGTACTTC. Translated, it gives CASSRGTGGYEQYF.

In this sample, this clone turned up many times. This chain links TRBV19 with TRBJ1-5, with a weak D call TRBD1 (6 bases). The germline V and J ends were trimmed by 5 bases and 3 bases, with 11 bases remaining between them. The CDR3 covers 14 residues. Germline lookup yields CDR1 LNHDA and CDR2 SQIVND (reference sequence). This CDR3 is CASSPAGANQPQHF. In nucleotides, the CDR3 is TGTGCCAGTAGTCCGGCAGGGGCCAATCAGCCCCAGCATTTT. The whole variable domain, filled in from reference TRBV19 and TRBJ1-5, reads DGGITQSPKYLFRKEGQNVTLSCEQNLNHDAMYWYRQDPGQGLRLIYYSQIVNDFQKGDIAEGYSVSREKKESFPLTVTSAQKNPTAFYLCASSPAGANQPQHFGDGTRLSIL.

Of note for this clone: Within the sample, other DNA sequences also encode this same CDR3. V usage is TRBV7-2 and J usage is TRBJ1-1; possibly TRBD1 for D (5 bases). The germline gives CDR1 SGHTA, CDR2 FQGNSA. There are 15 residues in the CDR3. With 1 base removed from V and 2 bases from J, the gap between germline ends came to 11 bases. The CDR3: CASSLGQGTNTEAFF. In DNA, the CDR3 is TGTGCCAGCAGCTTAGGTCAGGGAACTAACACTGAAGCTTTCTTT.

The V and J genes are TRBV5-6 and TRBJ2-7; weak D call: TRBD1 (6 bases). This CDR3 spans 14 amino acids. Germline values: CDR1 SGHDT, CDR2 YYEEEE. Trimming pared 3 bases from V and 1 base from J, leaving 11 bases between. The CDR3 loop is CASSWDISSYEQYF. CDR3 in DNA: TGTGCCAGCAGCTGGGACATATCTTCCTACGAGCAGTACTTC.

This chain joins TRBV27 and TRBJ2-3; D may be TRBD2 (7 bases). CDR1 is MNHEY, CDR2 SMNVEV, per germline (reference sequence). This CDR3 contains 15 residues. V was trimmed by 5 bases and J by 6 bases, leaving 18 bases between them. The CDR3 coding sequence is TGTGCCAGCAGTCCGGTTTGGGGGGGGGCTGATACGCAGTATTTT. It codes for CASSPVWGGADTQYF.

This rearrangement joins TRBV21-1 to TRBJ2-2; the table gives TRBD2 as D, unverified against the DNA. TRBV21-1 is a recognized pseudogene. CDR3 length: 17 amino acids. CDR3: CASSERTSGTNTGELFF. The CDR3 region has the DNA TGTGCCAGCAGCGAAAGGACTAGCGGGACGAACACCGGGGAGCTGTTTTTT.

This clone was observed a single time. The genes are TRBV15 and TRBJ2-5, with a possible D match to TRBD1 (6 bases). V was cut by 0 bases and J by 2 bases, with 7 bases left in between. Germline CDR1 is LNHNV and CDR2 is YYDKDF (reference sequence). The CDR3 consists of 14 residues. CDR3: CATSREGAQETQYF. As DNA, the CDR3 is TGTGCCACCAGCAGAGAGGGGGCACAAGAGACCCAGTACTTC. Using reference TRBV15 and TRBJ2-5 for the parts outside the CDR3, the full variable domain is DAMVIQNPRYQVTQFGKPVTLSCSQTLNHNVMYWYQQKSSQAPKLLFHYYDKDFNNEADTPDNFQSRRPNTSFCFLDIRSPGLGDTAMYLCATSREGAQETQYFGPGTRLLVL.

V gene TRBV28 combines with J gene TRBJ2-5; 9 bases align to TRBD2. Germline CDR1 MDHEN, CDR2 SYDVKM. After removal of 6 bases from V and 4 bases from J, the junction contained 6 bases not matched to a gene. The CDR3 loop spans 14 amino acids. CDR3 sequence: CASSRRAGGETQYF. The CDR3 region has the DNA TGTGCCAGCAGCCGAAGAGCGGGGGGAGAGACCCAGTACTTC.